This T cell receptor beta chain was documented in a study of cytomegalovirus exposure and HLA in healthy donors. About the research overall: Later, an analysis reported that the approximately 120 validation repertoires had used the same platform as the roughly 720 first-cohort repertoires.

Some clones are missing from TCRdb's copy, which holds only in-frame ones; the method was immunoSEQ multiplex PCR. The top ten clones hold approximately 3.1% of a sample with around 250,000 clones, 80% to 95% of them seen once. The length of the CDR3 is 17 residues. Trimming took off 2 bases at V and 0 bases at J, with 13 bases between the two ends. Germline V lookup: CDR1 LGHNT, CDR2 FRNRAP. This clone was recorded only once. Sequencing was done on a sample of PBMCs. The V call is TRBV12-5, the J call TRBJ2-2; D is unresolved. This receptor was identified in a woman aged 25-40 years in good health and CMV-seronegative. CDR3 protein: CASGLQHGSANTGELFF. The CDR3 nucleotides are TGTGCTAGTGGTTTGCAACATGGTTCCGCGAACACCGGGGAGCTGTTTTTT.